These 14 T cell receptor beta chains were sequenced from one sample in a study of identifying expanded T cells in peripheral blood. The method was immunoSEQ multiplex PCR; TCRdb's version includes in-frame clones alone and lacks a portion of them. The sample contains 90,000 to 120,000 clones, 75% to 90% of which appear only once. Source material: blood. These receptors all come from a person aged 18 to 70 in good health.

This clone was seen just once. The V gene is TRBV6-6, the J gene TRBJ1-1, with a tentative D call TRBD1 (5 bases). V dropped 6 bases and J dropped 3 bases, with 17 bases sitting between them. The CDR3 sequence is 15 residues long. CDR1 is MNHNY, CDR2 SVGAGI, per germline (reference sequence). The CDR3 DNA reads as TGTGCCAGCAGGGGTGGTTGGGGGGTCGACACTGAAGCTTTCTTT. Translation gives CASRGGWGVDTEAFF.

This sequence joins TRBV6-6 and TRBJ2-3; 10 bases are shared with TRBD1. In germline, CDR1 is MNHNY, CDR2 SVGAGI (reference sequence). Germline trimming cut 6 bases from V and 2 bases from J; bases unmatched to any gene: 8. CDR3 length: 16 residues. The CDR3 bases are TGTGCCAGCAGCCACCCGGGACAGGGGTACACAGATACGCAGTATTTT. Encoded protein: CASSHPGQGYTDTQYF.

This chain connects TRBV4-2 to TRBJ2-3; unclear D gene. The CDR3 has 15 residues. Between the trimmed V and J ends, which lost 3 bases and 6 bases, there was a span of 16 bases. Germline lookup yields CDR1 LGHNA and CDR2 YNFKEQ. In DNA, the CDR3 is TGTGCCAGCAGCCAGACCCAATCCGAGGTTGATACGCAGTATTTT. This codes for CASSQTQSEVDTQYF.

The chain has TRBV4-3 and TRBJ1-3, with D uncertain. The CDR3 has 17 amino acids. Germline CDR1 and CDR2: LGHNA and YSLEER. V dropped 0 bases and J dropped 0 bases, with 12 bases sitting between them. The CDR3 loop is CASSQDPPAYSGNTIYF. The CDR3 DNA reads as TGCGCCAGCAGCCAAGATCCCCCGGCGTACTCTGGAAACACCATATATTTT.

The V gene is TRBV29-1, the J gene TRBJ2-1; a possible D gene is TRBD1 (5 bases). V shed 2 bases and J shed 9 bases, with 17 bases lying between them. Looked up from germline, CDR1 is SQVTM and CDR2 is ANQGSEA. The CDR3 runs 14 residues. The CDR3 coding sequence is TGCAGCGTTGAACGCGTCGGAACAGGAGCTGAGCAGTTCTTC. This gives the protein CSVERVGTGAEQFF.

V gene TRBV19 combines with J gene TRBJ2-3; the match to TRBD2 covers 9 bases. Germline CDR1 is LNHDA and CDR2 is SQIVND (reference sequence). Trimming at V came to 8 bases and at J to 5 bases, leaving 8 bases not matched to a gene. The CDR3 has 14 amino acids. CDR3 bases: TGTGCCAGTGAAGGGCGGGGGGGCTTAGATACGCAGTATTTT. Protein: CASEGRGGLDTQYF.

This chain links TRBV27 with TRBJ1-2; no firm D call. This CDR3 comprises 15 residues. The V gene lost 2 bases and the J gene lost 5 bases, with 15 bases spanning the gap. CDR1 MNHEY and CDR2 SMNVEV come from the germline V gene (reference sequence). As DNA, the CDR3 is TGTGCCAGCAGTTTAAGATCCGGCAGAGGTTATGGCTACACCTTC. It is translated as CASSLRSGRGYGYTF.

This chain's CDR3 is CASSETSGGAYEQYF. The CDR3 region has the DNA TGTGCCAGCAGTGAGACTAGCGGGGGGGCCTACGAGCAGTACTTC. The J gene is TRBJ2-7, the V gene TRBV6-4; 14 nucleotides align to TRBD2. Germline trimming cut 3 bases from V and 2 bases from J; bases unmatched to any gene: 0. There are 15 residues in the CDR3. Germline V gives CDR1 MRHNA, CDR2 SNTAGT.

The chain couples TRBV5-1 to TRBJ1-2; D is unclear. The CDR3 contains 14 residues. Trimming shortened V by 0 bases and J by 8 bases, and 14 bases separated the two germline ends. CDR1 is SGHRS, CDR2 YFSETQ, per germline. CDR3 sequence reads: CASSLDPGIQGYTF. DNA of the CDR3: TGCGCCAGCAGCTTGGATCCAGGAATACAGGGCTACACCTTC.

This chain links TRBV30 with TRBJ2-2, with D possibly being TRBD1 (6 bases). CDR1 and CDR2 (germline): GTSNPN, SVGIG (reference sequence). The CDR3 sequence is 15 residues long. The V gene lost 5 bases and the J gene lost 4 bases, with 17 bases spanning the gap. DNA for the CDR3: TGTGCCTGGGAAACGGGAACAGGGATCACCGGGGAGCTGTTTTTT. Its translation is CAWETGTGITGELFF.

The V call is TRBV28, the J call TRBJ1-4; TRBD1 matches at 7 bases. CDR3 length: 14 amino acids. Germline CDR1 and CDR2: MDHEN and SYDVKM. The V and J ends lost 6 bases and 8 bases, in that order; junction bases with no gene match: 9. CDR3 nucleotide sequence: TGTGCCAGCAGCGGCAACAGGGGTGCAGAAAAACTGTTTTTT. This gives the protein CASSGNRGAEKLFF.

The rearrangement joins TRBV19 to TRBJ1-2; D call uncertain. There are 14 residues in the CDR3. Looked up from germline, CDR1 is LNHDA and CDR2 is SQIVND (reference sequence). V gave up 5 bases and J gave up 4 bases, with 14 bases separating them. DNA of the CDR3: TGTGCCAGTAGTCCCCGGGCCGAGTCCTATGGCTACACCTTC. Its protein is CASSPRAESYGYTF.

This clone appeared once. The chain combines TRBV30 with TRBJ2-2; the D call may be TRBD1 or TRBD2 (5 bases each). Germline CDR1 reads GTSNPN; CDR2 reads SVGIG (reference sequence). CDR3 size: 17 residues. Trimming removed 4 bases from V and 0 bases from J, with 18 bases in between. In DNA form, the CDR3 reads TGTGCCTGGAAGCCCCCTTGGGGGAGTACGAACACCGGGGAGCTGTTTTTT. Protein product: CAWKPPWGSTNTGELFF.

The rearrangement joins TRBV30 to TRBJ1-5, with D possibly TRBD1 on 5 matching bases. Germline V lookup: CDR1 GTSNPN, CDR2 SVGIG (reference sequence). Trimming pared 3 bases from V and 1 base from J, leaving 10 bases between. This CDR3 is built from 14 residues. Written as DNA, the CDR3 is TGTGCCTGGAGGGGTGACAGCAGCAATCAGCCCCAGCATTTT. Protein sequence: CAWRGDSSNQPQHF.